The 8 T cell receptor beta chains below were found in one sample sequenced in a study of OX40 agonist ivuxolimab in advanced cancers. Measured with immunoSEQ multiplex PCR; TCRdb has only the in-frame clones, and not every one. The sample includes around 140,000 clones, about 93% of them seen just once. This specimen consisted of CD4+ or CD8+ T cells sorted from blood, obtained in a trial of the OX40 agonist ivuxolimab. The source is an adult with an advanced solid tumor such as melanoma, head and neck, liver or kidney cancer.

The chain has TRBV9 and TRBJ2-5; a possible D gene is TRBD2 (6 bases). With 3 bases removed from V and 7 bases from J, the gap between germline ends came to 13 bases. Germline V gene data show CDR1 as SGDLS and CDR2 as YYNGEE. This CDR3 has 13 residues. CDR3 sequence (DNA): TGTGCCAGCAGCGCGGACTATAGGGCGACCCAGTACTTC. Translating gives CASSADYRATQYF.

CDR3 region: CASSLNTAGVAYEQYF. The CDR3 DNA is TGTGCCAGCAGTTTGAATACGGCAGGGGTTGCCTACGAGCAGTACTTC. This rearrangement joins TRBV28 to TRBJ2-7; D possibly corresponds to TRBD1 (6 bases). Trimming removed 3 bases at V and 2 bases at J, with 17 bases between. The CDR3 is 16 residues long. In germline, CDR1 is MDHEN, CDR2 SYDVKM.

The rearrangement links TRBV7-7 to TRBJ1-1; no reliable D call. Germline assignment: CDR1 SSHAT and CDR2 FNYEAQ (reference sequence). The CDR3 totals 13 residues. Trimming cost V 1 base and J 1 base, with 4 bases left between them. CDR3 sequence: CASSLGRNTEAFF. Written as DNA, the CDR3 is TGTGCCAGCAGCTTAGGAAGGAACACTGAAGCTTTCTTT.

This chain links TRBV19 with TRBJ2-6; D is ambiguous. The CDR3 spans 14 residues. Trimming took 8 bases from V and 3 from J, leaving 11 bases between them. Per the germline V gene, CDR1 is LNHDA and CDR2 is SQIVND (reference sequence). The CDR3 DNA is TGTGCCAGTTATCCCGCAGGTGGGGCCAACGTCCTGACTTTC. Its translation is CASYPAGGANVLTF.

The V gene is TRBV6-5, the J gene TRBJ1-5, with TRBD1 matching over 9 bases. The V gene end was trimmed by 2 bases and the J gene end by 4 bases; junction bases not matched to a gene: 3. In germline, CDR1 is MNHEY, CDR2 SVGAGI. The CDR3 is 15 residues long. CDR3 loop: CASSYAQGANQPQHF. Here the CDR3 DNA reads TGTGCCAGCAGTTACGCACAGGGGGCGAATCAGCCCCAGCATTTT.

The V and J genes are TRBV6-1 and TRBJ1-5; 11 bases map to TRBD1. This CDR3 is built from 16 residues. The trim removed 6 bases at V and 7 bases at J, leaving 11 bases unmatched. CDR1 is MNHNS, CDR2 SASEGT, per germline. The CDR3 DNA reads TGTGCCAGCAGCGAACACCTCCGGGACAGGGGGCAGCCCCAGCATTTT. It specifies CASSEHLRDRGQPQHF.

CDR3 in DNA: TGTGCCAGCAGCTTAGCGAGGTTAAAGGAGGACACTGAAGCTTTCTTT. This translates into CASSLARLKEDTEAFF. The chain has TRBV7-9 and TRBJ1-1, with unresolved D. V lost 0 bases and J lost 3, with 14 bases in between. The germline CDR1 and CDR2 sequences are SEHNR and FQNEAQ (reference sequence). The CDR3 extends over 16 amino acids.

This clone was seen just once. The genes are TRBV28 and TRBJ2-6, with D tentatively TRBD1 (7 bases). Trimming took off 2 bases at V and 2 bases at J, with 13 bases between the two ends. The CDR3 spans 17 residues. Germline loops: CDR1 MDHEN, CDR2 SYDVKM. The CDR3 bases are TGTGCCAGCAGTTTACGGACAGGAGGGGCTGGGGCCAACGTCCTGACTTTC. Translation: CASSLRTGGAGANVLTF.